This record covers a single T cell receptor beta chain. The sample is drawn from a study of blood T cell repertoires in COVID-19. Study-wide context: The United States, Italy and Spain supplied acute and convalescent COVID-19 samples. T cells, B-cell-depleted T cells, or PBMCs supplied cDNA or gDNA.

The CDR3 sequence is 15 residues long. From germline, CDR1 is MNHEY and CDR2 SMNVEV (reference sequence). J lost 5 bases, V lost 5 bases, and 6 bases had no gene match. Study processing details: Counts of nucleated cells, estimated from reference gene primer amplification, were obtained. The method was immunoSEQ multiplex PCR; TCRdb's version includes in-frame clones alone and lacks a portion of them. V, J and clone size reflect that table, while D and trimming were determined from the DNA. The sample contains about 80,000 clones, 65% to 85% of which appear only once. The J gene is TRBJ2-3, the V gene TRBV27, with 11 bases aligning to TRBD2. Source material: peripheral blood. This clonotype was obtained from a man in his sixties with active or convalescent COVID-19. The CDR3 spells CASSLGTSGKDTQYF. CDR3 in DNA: TGTGCCAGCAGTCTCGGGACTAGCGGTAAAGATACGCAGTATTTT.